These T cell receptor beta chains were read from a single sample in a study of cytomegalovirus exposure and HLA in healthy donors. The method was immunoSEQ multiplex PCR; TCRdb's version includes in-frame clones alone and lacks a portion of them. The table lists 55,000 to 85,000 clones, about 95% of them singletons, with more than 1% in the top ten. The sample was PBMCs. The receptors here all came from a woman aged 18-30 years in good health and CMV-seronegative. Each CDR3 is given with its conserved first and last residue. Fields, in order: CDR3 protein, CDR3 DNA, V gene, clone size, D gene, J gene. D genes are given only for firm matches. For some rows the clone size is stated as once, few or many, or as a class when expanded; others skip it.

CDR3: CASSRQVVYEQYF; DNA: TGTGCCAGCAGCAGACAGGTTGTATACGAGCAGTACTTC; V: TRBV5-6; size: once; D: NA; J: TRBJ2-7
CDR3: CASSRTGADTQYF; DNA: TGTGCCAGCAGCCGGACAGGGGCAGATACGCAGTATTTT; V: TRBV7-3; size: NA; D: TRBD1; J: TRBJ2-3
CDR3: CASSQDRQGANTGELFF; DNA: TGCGCCAGCAGCCAAGATCGGCAGGGGGCGAACACCGGGGAGCTGTTTTTT; V: TRBV4-1; size: NA; D: TRBD1; J: TRBJ2-2
CDR3: CASSQDRDNSYEQYF; DNA: TGCGCCAGCAGCCAAGATCGGGACAACTCCTACGAGCAGTACTTC; V: TRBV4-1; size: NA; D: NA; J: TRBJ2-7
CDR3: CASSYGGGLSHQPQHF; DNA: TGTGCCAGCAGTTACGGGGGGGGCCTCTCACATCAGCCCCAGCATTTT; V: TRBV6-8; size: NA; D: NA; J: TRBJ1-5
CDR3: CATSRGLEFEQFF; DNA: TGTGCCACCAGCAGGGGACTAGAGTTTGAGCAGTTCTTC; V: TRBV15; size: NA; D: TRBD2; J: TRBJ2-1
CDR3: CASSLVSGAGTEAFF; DNA: TGTGCCAGCAGCTTAGTGTCTGGGGCAGGGACTGAAGCTTTCTTT; V: TRBV7-6; size: NA; D: NA; J: TRBJ1-1
CDR3: CTAVNTGELFF; DNA: TGCACCGCGGTGAACACCGGGGAGCTGTTTTTT; V: TRBV29-1; size: NA; D: NA; J: TRBJ2-2
CDR3: CASSPPWGEDYEQYF; DNA: TGTGCCAGCAGTCCCCCTTGGGGGGAGGACTACGAGCAGTACTTC; V: TRBV5-6; size: NA; D: NA; J: TRBJ2-7
CDR3: CASSQKERESDEQFF; DNA: TGTGCCAGCAGCCAAAAGGAGCGGGAATCTGATGAGCAGTTCTTC; V: TRBV4-2; size: few; D: TRBD2; J: TRBJ2-1
CDR3: CASSGSERHTIYF; DNA: TGTGCCAGCTCGGGGTCCGAAAGGCACACCATATATTTT; V: TRBV6-5; size: once; D: NA; J: TRBJ1-3
CDR3: CASSDSYEQYF; DNA: TGTGCCAGCAGCGATAGCTACGAGCAGTACTTC; V: TRBV7-8; size: once; D: NA; J: TRBJ2-7
CDR3: CASRMLAYSNQPQHF; DNA: TGTGCCAGCAGAATGTTAGCCTATAGCAATCAGCCCCAGCATTTT; V: TRBV6-5; size: NA; D: NA; J: TRBJ1-5
CDR3: CATSREGKGDQPQHF; DNA: TGTGCCACCAGCAGAGAGGGAAAGGGGGATCAGCCCCAGCATTTT; V: TRBV15; size: NA; D: NA; J: TRBJ1-5
CDR3: CASNGRTTGELFF; DNA: TGTGCCAGCAACGGGAGAACCACCGGGGAGCTGTTTTTT; V: TRBV27; size: NA; D: NA; J: TRBJ2-2
CDR3: CASSQGPENTIYF; DNA: TGTGCCAGCAGTCAGGGTCCCGAAAACACCATATATTTT; V: TRBV6-1; size: NA; D: NA; J: TRBJ1-3
CDR3: CASSLERDSLGGNTIYF; DNA: TGTGCCAGCAGCTTAGAGAGGGACAGCCTGGGAGGAAACACCATATATTTT; V: TRBV7-8; size: NA; D: TRBD1; J: TRBJ1-3